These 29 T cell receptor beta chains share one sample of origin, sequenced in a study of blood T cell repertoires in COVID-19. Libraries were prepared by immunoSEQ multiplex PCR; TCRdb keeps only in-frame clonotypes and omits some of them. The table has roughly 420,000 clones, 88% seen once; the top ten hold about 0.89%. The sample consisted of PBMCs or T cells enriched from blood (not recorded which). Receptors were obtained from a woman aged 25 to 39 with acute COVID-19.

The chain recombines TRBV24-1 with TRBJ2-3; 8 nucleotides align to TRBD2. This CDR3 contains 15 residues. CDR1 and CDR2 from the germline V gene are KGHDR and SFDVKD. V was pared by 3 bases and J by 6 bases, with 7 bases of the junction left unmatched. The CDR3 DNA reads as TGTGCCACCAGTGATCTAGCGGGTGGGGGCGATACGCAGTATTTT. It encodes CATSDLAGGGDTQYF.

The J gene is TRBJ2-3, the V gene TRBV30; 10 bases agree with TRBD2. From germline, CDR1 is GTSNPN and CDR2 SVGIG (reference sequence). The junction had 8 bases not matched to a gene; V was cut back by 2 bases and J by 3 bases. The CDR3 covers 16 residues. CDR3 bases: TGTGCCTGGAGTATTGGACTAGCGGCCGGTACAGATACGCAGTATTTT. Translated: CAWSIGLAAGTDTQYF. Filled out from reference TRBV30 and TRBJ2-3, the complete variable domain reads SQTIHQWPATLVQPVGSPLSLECTVEGTSNPNLYWYRQAAGRGLQLLFYSVGIGQISSEVPQNLSASRPQDRQFILSSKKLLLSDSGFYLCAWSIGLAAGTDTQYFGPGTRLTVL.

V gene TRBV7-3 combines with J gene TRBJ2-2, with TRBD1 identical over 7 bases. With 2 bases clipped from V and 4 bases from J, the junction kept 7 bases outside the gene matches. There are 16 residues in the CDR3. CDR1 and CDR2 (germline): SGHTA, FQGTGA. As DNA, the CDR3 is TGTGCCAGCAGCTTAGTTACAGGGGTGGCCACCGGGGAGCTGTTTTTT. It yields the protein CASSLVTGVATGELFF.

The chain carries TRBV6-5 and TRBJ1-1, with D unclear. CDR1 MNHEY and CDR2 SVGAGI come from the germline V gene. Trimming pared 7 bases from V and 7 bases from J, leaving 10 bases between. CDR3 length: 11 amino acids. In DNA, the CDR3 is TGTGCCAGCAAACAGAACCTTGAAGCTTTCTTT. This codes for CASKQNLEAFF.

CDR3 in amino acids: CASSEQPPTGTSGGDTQYF. The CDR3 nucleotides are TGTGCCAGCAGTGAACAACCGCCCACCGGGACTAGCGGCGGGGATACGCAGTATTTT. The V gene is TRBV6-4, the J gene TRBJ2-3, with TRBD2 matching 11 bases. The germline gives CDR1 MRHNA, CDR2 SNTAGT. The CDR3 consists of 19 residues. The V gene end was trimmed by 3 bases and the J gene end by 6 bases; junction bases not matched to a gene: 17.

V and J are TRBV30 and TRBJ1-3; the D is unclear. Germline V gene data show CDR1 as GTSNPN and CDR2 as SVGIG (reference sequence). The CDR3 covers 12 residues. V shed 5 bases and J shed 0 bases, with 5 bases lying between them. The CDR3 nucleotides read TGTGCCTGGGGGCGCTCTGGAAACACCATATATTTT. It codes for CAWGRSGNTIYF.

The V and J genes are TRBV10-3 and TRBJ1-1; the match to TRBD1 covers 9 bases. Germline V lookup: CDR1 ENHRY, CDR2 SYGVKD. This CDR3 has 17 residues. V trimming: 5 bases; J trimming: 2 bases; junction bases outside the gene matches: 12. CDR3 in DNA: TGTGCCATCAGTCCCCCTTCGACAGGGGGTCGAAACACTGAAGCTTTCTTT. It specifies CAISPPSTGGRNTEAFF.

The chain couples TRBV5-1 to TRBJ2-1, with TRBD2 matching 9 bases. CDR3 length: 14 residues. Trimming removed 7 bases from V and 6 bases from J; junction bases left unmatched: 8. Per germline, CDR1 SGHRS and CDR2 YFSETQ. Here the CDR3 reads CASRHSGGSNEQFF. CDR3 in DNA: TGCGCCAGCCGGCATAGCGGGGGATCCAATGAGCAGTTCTTC.

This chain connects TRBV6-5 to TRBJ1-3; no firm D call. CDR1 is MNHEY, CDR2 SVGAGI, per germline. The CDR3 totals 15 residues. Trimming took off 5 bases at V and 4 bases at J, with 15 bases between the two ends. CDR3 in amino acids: CASSPHSSGGNTIYF. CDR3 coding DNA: TGTGCCAGCAGTCCTCATTCCTCCGGGGGAAACACCATATATTTT.

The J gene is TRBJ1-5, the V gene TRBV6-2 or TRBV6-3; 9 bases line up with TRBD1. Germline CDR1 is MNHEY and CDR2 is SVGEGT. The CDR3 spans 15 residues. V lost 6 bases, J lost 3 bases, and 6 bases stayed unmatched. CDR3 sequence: CASSSGQGINQPQHF. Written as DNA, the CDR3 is TGTGCCAGCAGCTCCGGACAGGGGATCAATCAGCCCCAGCATTTT.

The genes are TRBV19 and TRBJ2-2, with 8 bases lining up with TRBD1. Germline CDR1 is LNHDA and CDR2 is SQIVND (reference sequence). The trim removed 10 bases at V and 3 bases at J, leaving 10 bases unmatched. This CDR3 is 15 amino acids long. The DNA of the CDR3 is TGTGCCACATCCTCCGGACAGGGACACACCGGGGAGCTGTTTTTT. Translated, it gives CATSSGQGHTGELFF.

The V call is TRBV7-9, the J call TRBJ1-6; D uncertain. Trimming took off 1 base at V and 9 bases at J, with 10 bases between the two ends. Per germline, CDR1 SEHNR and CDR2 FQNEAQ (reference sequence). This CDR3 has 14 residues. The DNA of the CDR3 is TGTGCCAGCAGCTTAGGCCAGGTCGGTTCACCCCTCCACTTT. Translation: CASSLGQVGSPLHF.

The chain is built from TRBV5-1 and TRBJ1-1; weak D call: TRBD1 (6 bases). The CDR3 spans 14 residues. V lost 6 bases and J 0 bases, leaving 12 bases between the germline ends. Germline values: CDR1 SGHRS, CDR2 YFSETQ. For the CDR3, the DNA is TGCGCCAGCACCCCGGACAGAGTGAACACTGAAGCTTTCTTT. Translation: CASTPDRVNTEAFF. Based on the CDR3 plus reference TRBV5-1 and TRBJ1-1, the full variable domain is KAGVTQTPRYLIKTRGQQVTLSCSPISGHRSVSWYQQTPGQGLQFLFEYFSETQRNKGNFPGRFSGRQFSNSRSEMNVSTLELGDSALYLCASTPDRVNTEAFFGQGTRLTVV.

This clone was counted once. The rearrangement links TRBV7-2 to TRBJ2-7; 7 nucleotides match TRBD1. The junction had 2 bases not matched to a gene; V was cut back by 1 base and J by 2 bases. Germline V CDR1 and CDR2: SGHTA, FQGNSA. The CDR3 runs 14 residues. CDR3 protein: CASSLVQGAYEQYF. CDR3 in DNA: TGTGCCAGCAGCTTAGTCCAGGGGGCCTACGAGCAGTACTTC.

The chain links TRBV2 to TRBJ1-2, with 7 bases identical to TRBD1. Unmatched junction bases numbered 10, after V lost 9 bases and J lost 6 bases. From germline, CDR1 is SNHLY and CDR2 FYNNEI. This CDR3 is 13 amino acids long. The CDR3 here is CARPVGTGDGYTF. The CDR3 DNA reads TGTGCCAGGCCCGTAGGTACAGGGGATGGCTACACCTTC.

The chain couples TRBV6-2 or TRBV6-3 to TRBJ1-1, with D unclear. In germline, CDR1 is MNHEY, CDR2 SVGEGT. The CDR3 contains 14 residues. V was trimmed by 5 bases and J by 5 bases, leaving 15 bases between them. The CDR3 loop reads CASSLTSYSTEAFF. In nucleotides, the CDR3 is TGTGCCAGCAGTCTGACATCTTACTCAACTGAAGCTTTCTTT.

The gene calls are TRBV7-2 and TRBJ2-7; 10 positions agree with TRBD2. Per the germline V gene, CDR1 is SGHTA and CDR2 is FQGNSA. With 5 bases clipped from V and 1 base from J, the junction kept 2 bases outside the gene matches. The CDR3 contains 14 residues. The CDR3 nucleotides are TGTGCCAGCAGCGAACTAGCGGGGTCCTACGAGCAGTACTTC. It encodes CASSELAGSYEQYF. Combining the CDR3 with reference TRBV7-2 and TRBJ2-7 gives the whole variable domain GAGVSQSPSNKVTEKGKDVELRCDPISGHTALYWYRQSLGQGLEFLIYFQGNSAPDKSGLPSDRFSAERTGGSVSTLTIQRTQQEDSAVYLCASSELAGSYEQYFGPGTRLTVT.

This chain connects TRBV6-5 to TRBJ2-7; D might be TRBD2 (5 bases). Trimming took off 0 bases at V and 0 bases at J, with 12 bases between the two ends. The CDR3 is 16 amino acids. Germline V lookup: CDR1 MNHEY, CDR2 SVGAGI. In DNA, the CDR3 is TGTGCCAGCAGTTACTCGACGTATGGGAGCTCCTACGAGCAGTACTTC. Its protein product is CASSYSTYGSSYEQYF.

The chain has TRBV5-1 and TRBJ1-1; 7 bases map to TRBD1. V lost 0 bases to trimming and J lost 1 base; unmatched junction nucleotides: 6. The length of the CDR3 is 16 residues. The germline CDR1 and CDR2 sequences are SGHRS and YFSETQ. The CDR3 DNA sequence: TGCGCCAGCAGCTTGGAAGGGGGCCAGAGGAACACTGAAGCTTTCTTT. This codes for CASSLEGGQRNTEAFF.

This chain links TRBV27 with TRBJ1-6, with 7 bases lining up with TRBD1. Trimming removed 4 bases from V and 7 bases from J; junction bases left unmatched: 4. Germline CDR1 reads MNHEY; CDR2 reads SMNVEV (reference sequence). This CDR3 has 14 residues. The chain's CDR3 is CASSWDSLNSPLHF. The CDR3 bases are TGTGCCAGCAGTTGGGACAGTTTAAATTCACCCCTCCACTTT.

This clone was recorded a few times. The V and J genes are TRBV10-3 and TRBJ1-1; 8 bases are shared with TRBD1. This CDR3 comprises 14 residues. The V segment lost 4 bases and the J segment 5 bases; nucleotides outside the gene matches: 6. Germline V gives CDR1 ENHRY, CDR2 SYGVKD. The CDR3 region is CAISAPGQETEAFF. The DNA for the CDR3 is TGTGCCATCAGTGCCCCGGGACAGGAGACTGAAGCTTTCTTT.

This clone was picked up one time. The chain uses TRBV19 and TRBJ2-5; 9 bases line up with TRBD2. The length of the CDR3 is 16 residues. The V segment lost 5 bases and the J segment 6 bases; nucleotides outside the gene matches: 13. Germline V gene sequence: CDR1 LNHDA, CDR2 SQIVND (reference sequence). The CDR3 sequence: CASSPDTAGGPQTQYF. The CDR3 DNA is TGTGCCAGTAGTCCTGATACGGCGGGGGGGCCTCAGACCCAGTACTTC.

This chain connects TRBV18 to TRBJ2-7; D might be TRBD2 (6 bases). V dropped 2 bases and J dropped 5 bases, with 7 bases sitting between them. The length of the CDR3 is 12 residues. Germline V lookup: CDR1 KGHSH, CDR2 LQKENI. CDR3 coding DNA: TGTGCCAGCTCACCAGGGACTGACGAGCAGTACTTC. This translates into CASSPGTDEQYF.

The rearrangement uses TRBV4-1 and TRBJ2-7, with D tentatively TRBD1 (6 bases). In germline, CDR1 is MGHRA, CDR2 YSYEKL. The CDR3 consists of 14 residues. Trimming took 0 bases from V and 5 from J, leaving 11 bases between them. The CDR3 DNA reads TGCGCCAGCAGCCAAGAATCAGGGGTTGACGAGCAGTACTTC. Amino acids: CASSQESGVDEQYF.

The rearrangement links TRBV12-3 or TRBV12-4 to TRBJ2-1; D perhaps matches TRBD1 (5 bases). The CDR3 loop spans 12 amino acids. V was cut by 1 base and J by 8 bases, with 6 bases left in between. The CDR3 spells CASSLVRDEQFF. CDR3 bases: TGTGCCAGCAGTTTAGTCAGGGATGAGCAGTTCTTC.

The CDR3 sequence: CASSPTAMGPNEQFF. In DNA form, the CDR3 reads TGTGCCAGCAGCCCGACGGCGATGGGGCCCAATGAGCAGTTCTTC. The chain employs TRBV6-5 and TRBJ2-1; possibly TRBD1 for D (5 bases). With 6 bases removed from V and 6 bases from J, the gap between germline ends came to 18 bases. This CDR3 contains 15 residues. Germline loops: CDR1 MNHEY, CDR2 SVGAGI.

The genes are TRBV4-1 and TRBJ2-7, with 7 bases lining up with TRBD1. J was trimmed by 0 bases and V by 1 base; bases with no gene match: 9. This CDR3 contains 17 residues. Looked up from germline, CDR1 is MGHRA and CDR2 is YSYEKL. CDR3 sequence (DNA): TGCGCCAGCAGCCAAGTGAGTCCGAGACAGGGCTCCTACGAGCAGTACTTC. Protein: CASSQVSPRQGSYEQYF.

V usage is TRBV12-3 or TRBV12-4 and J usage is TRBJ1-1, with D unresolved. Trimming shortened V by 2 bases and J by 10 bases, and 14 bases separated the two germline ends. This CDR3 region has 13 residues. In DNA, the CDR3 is TGTGCCAGCAGTTTAAGCATGACGGGAGTAGCTTTCTTT. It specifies CASSLSMTGVAFF.

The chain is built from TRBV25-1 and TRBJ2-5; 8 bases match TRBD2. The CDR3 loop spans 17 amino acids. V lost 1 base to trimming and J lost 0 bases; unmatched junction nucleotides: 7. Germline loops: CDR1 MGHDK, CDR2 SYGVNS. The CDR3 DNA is TGTGCCAGCAGTGAATTTACGGGGGGGCAGTACCAAGAGACCCAGTACTTC. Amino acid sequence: CASSEFTGGQYQETQYF.